The text below deals with one T cell receptor beta chain. The CDR3 has 14 residues. From germline, CDR1 is SNHLY and CDR2 FYNNEI. V dropped 4 bases and J dropped 3 bases, with 10 bases sitting between them. This sample was included in a study of T cells after somatic rescue of genetic block. The repertoire was sequenced with immunoSEQ multiplex PCR; TCRdb's copy has only in-frame clones and lacks some. The table shows over 55,000 clones, with 92% occurring only once. The sequence derives from a man aged 40-49 years. The chain combines TRBV2 with TRBJ1-5; D is unclear. The sequencing input was peripheral blood mononuclear cells (PBMCs). Here the CDR3 reads CASSASRINQPQHF. CDR3 nucleotide sequence: TGTGCCAGCAGTGCTAGCAGAATCAATCAGCCCCAGCATTTT.